This is a list of T cell receptor beta chains from one sample in a study of shared clonotypes between healthy human individuals. The method was immunoSEQ multiplex PCR; TCRdb's version includes in-frame clones alone and lacks a portion of them. This table has about 450,000 clones, 75% to 85% appearing once. Sequenced input: PBMCs. The receptor source for this set is a woman between 40 and 50 years old in good health. Some clones in this sample may be carry-over from other donors' samples. Both conserved end residues are part of each CDR3. A D gene is named only where the DNA matches it firmly. The listing skips clone size in some rows; elsewhere it reads once, few, many or a size class.

d_call: -; j_call: TRBJ1-1; v_call: TRBV11-2; clone_size: -; cdr3_aa: CASSLDGTVRGAFF; cdr3_nt: TGTGCCAGCAGCTTAGATGGGACGGTTCGTGGAGCTTTCTTT
d_call: TRBD1; j_call: TRBJ1-1; v_call: TRBV27; clone_size: few; cdr3_aa: CASSRTGGNTEAFF; cdr3_nt: TGTGCCAGCAGCAGGACAGGGGGCAACACTGAAGCTTTCTTT
d_call: TRBD2; j_call: TRBJ2-1; v_call: TRBV7-2; clone_size: -; cdr3_aa: CASSLTLAGASEQFF; cdr3_nt: TGTGCCAGCAGCTTGACCCTAGCGGGAGCCAGTGAGCAGTTCTTC
d_call: -; j_call: TRBJ2-6; v_call: TRBV6-4; clone_size: once; cdr3_aa: CASSLSTRDRPSGANVLTF; cdr3_nt: TGTGCCAGCAGTCTATCAACGCGGGACAGACCCTCTGGGGCCAACGTCCTGACTTTC
d_call: TRBD1; j_call: TRBJ2-3; v_call: TRBV2; clone_size: -; cdr3_aa: CASSLQGADTQYF; cdr3_nt: TGTGCCAGCAGTTTACAGGGGGCAGATACGCAGTATTTT
d_call: -; j_call: TRBJ2-2; v_call: TRBV28; clone_size: -; cdr3_aa: CASKNSGRFVRNTGELFF; cdr3_nt: TGTGCCAGCAAAAATTCGGGCAGGTTCGTCCGGAACACCGGGGAGCTGTTTTTT
d_call: -; j_call: TRBJ1-2; v_call: TRBV5-8; clone_size: -; cdr3_aa: CASSRTQNYGYTF; cdr3_nt: TGTGCCAGCAGCCGAACTCAAAACTATGGCTACACCTTC
d_call: -; j_call: TRBJ1-2; v_call: TRBV21-1; clone_size: -; cdr3_aa: CASSKRPALPGDGYTF; cdr3_nt: TGTGCCAGCAGCAAAAGGCCAGCCTTGCCGGGGGATGGCTACACCTTC
d_call: -; j_call: TRBJ2-2; v_call: TRBV15; clone_size: -; cdr3_aa: CATARRNTGELFF; cdr3_nt: TGTGCCACCGCTCGAAGGAACACCGGGGAGCTGTTTTTT
d_call: -; j_call: TRBJ2-3; v_call: TRBV6-1; clone_size: -; cdr3_aa: CASRLGLLTDTQYF; cdr3_nt: TGTGCCAGCAGGCTGGGGTTGCTCACAGATACGCAGTATTTT
d_call: -; j_call: TRBJ1-5; v_call: TRBV6-1; clone_size: -; cdr3_aa: CASSAVQEGFMFF; cdr3_nt: TGTGCCAGCAGCGCTGTTCAAGAGGGCTTTATGTTTTTT
d_call: TRBD1; j_call: TRBJ1-2; v_call: TRBV19; clone_size: few; cdr3_aa: CASSIQVDRDKYGYTF; cdr3_nt: TGTGCCAGTAGTATTCAAGTCGACAGGGATAAGTATGGCTACACCTTC
d_call: -; j_call: TRBJ1-3; v_call: TRBV5-1; clone_size: few; cdr3_aa: CASSFSVSDGNTIYF; cdr3_nt: TGCGCCAGCAGCTTTTCGGTCTCGGATGGAAACACCATATATTTT
d_call: TRBD1; j_call: TRBJ1-2; v_call: TRBV5-1; clone_size: few; cdr3_aa: CASSATGTGGSGYTF; cdr3_nt: TGCGCCAGCAGCGCGACCGGGACAGGGGGCTCTGGCTACACCTTC
d_call: -; j_call: TRBJ2-1; v_call: TRBV27; clone_size: -; cdr3_aa: CASSTSYNEQFF; cdr3_nt: TGTGCCAGCAGCACTAGCTACAATGAGCAGTTCTTC
d_call: -; j_call: TRBJ2-2; v_call: TRBV6-4; clone_size: many; cdr3_aa: CASSEEQGATGELFF; cdr3_nt: TGTGCCAGCAGTGAAGAACAGGGAGCCACCGGGGAGCTGTTTTTT
d_call: -; j_call: TRBJ1-1; v_call: TRBV29-1; clone_size: many; cdr3_aa: CSAKGRMENTEAFF; cdr3_nt: TGCAGCGCAAAAGGGCGAATGGAGAACACTGAAGCTTTCTTT
d_call: -; j_call: TRBJ1-6; v_call: TRBV4-2; clone_size: -; cdr3_aa: CASSQDMEQGGSPLHF; cdr3_nt: TGTGCCAGCAGCCAAGATATGGAACAGGGCGGTTCACCCCTCCACTTT
d_call: TRBD2; j_call: TRBJ2-3; v_call: TRBV7-2; clone_size: -; cdr3_aa: CASSSRLAGGAGSTDTQYF; cdr3_nt: TGTGCCAGCAGCTCACGGCTGGCGGGAGGGGCTGGGAGCACAGATACGCAGTATTTT
d_call: -; j_call: TRBJ1-1; v_call: TRBV4-1; clone_size: -; cdr3_aa: CASSHLGPWGYTEAFF; cdr3_nt: TGCGCCAGCAGCCATTTAGGACCCTGGGGGTACACTGAAGCTTTCTTT
d_call: TRBD1; j_call: TRBJ1-2; v_call: TRBV7-9; clone_size: -; cdr3_aa: CASGQDYGYTF; cdr3_nt: TGTGCCAGTGGACAGGATTATGGCTACACCTTC
d_call: TRBD1; j_call: TRBJ1-2; v_call: TRBV6-1; clone_size: -; cdr3_aa: CASSGRQGYGYTF; cdr3_nt: TGTGCCAGCAGTGGTCGACAGGGGTATGGCTACACCTTC
d_call: TRBD2; j_call: TRBJ2-7; v_call: TRBV29-1; clone_size: -; cdr3_aa: CSVEAPTSGSSYEQYF; cdr3_nt: TGCAGCGTTGAAGCGCCGACTAGCGGGTCCTCCTACGAGCAGTACTTC
d_call: -; j_call: TRBJ2-1; v_call: TRBV5-6; clone_size: -; cdr3_aa: CASSTGDNEQFF; cdr3_nt: TGTGCCAGCAGCACCGGGGACAATGAGCAGTTCTTC
d_call: TRBD2; j_call: TRBJ2-1; v_call: TRBV19; clone_size: -; cdr3_aa: CASSIAMTSGGDEQFF; cdr3_nt: TGTGCCAGTAGTATAGCCATGACTAGCGGAGGGGATGAGCAGTTCTTC
d_call: -; j_call: TRBJ2-5; v_call: TRBV18; clone_size: -; cdr3_aa: CASSLALGETQYF; cdr3_nt: TGTGCCAGCTCACTAGCTTTAGGAGAGACCCAGTACTTC
d_call: -; j_call: TRBJ2-1; v_call: TRBV28; clone_size: -; cdr3_aa: CASSLLSLEQFF; cdr3_nt: TGTGCCAGCAGTTTATTATCGTTAGAGCAGTTCTTC
d_call: TRBD2; j_call: TRBJ2-5; v_call: TRBV7-3; clone_size: -; cdr3_aa: CASSPTGGDQYF; cdr3_nt: TGTGCCAGCAGCCCGACTGGGGGGGACCAGTACTTC
d_call: TRBD1; j_call: TRBJ2-7; v_call: TRBV7-2; clone_size: -; cdr3_aa: CASSQNYRGPNEQYF; cdr3_nt: TGTGCCAGCAGCCAAAACTACAGGGGGCCAAACGAGCAGTACTTC
d_call: TRBD1; j_call: TRBJ2-6; v_call: TRBV7-2; clone_size: -; cdr3_aa: CASSSPPTGGANVLTF; cdr3_nt: TGTGCCAGCAGCTCCCCCCCGACAGGGGGGGCCAACGTCCTGACTTTC
d_call: -; j_call: TRBJ2-5; v_call: TRBV18; clone_size: -; cdr3_aa: CASSPQGEVETQYF; cdr3_nt: TGTGCCAGCTCACCTCAGGGGGAGGTAGAGACCCAGTACTTC
d_call: -; j_call: TRBJ1-5; v_call: TRBV11-2; clone_size: -; cdr3_aa: CASSLVLGRFNQPQHF; cdr3_nt: TGTGCCAGCAGCTTAGTACTCGGACGTTTCAATCAGCCCCAGCATTTT
d_call: TRBD1; j_call: TRBJ1-1; v_call: TRBV15; clone_size: once; cdr3_aa: CATSRDWTRRGATHLAFF; cdr3_nt: TGTGCCACCAGCAGAGATTGGACCCGCAGGGGGGCAACACATCTAGCTTTCTTT
d_call: -; j_call: TRBJ2-7; v_call: TRBV28; clone_size: many; cdr3_aa: CASRGPGLHEQYF; cdr3_nt: TGTGCCAGCAGGGGACCGGGACTGCACGAGCAGTACTTC
d_call: -; j_call: TRBJ2-1; v_call: TRBV7-2; clone_size: -; cdr3_aa: CASSLGNLEQFF; cdr3_nt: TGTGCCAGCAGCTTAGGTAACCTAGAGCAGTTCTTC
d_call: TRBD2; j_call: TRBJ2-1; v_call: TRBV27; clone_size: -; cdr3_aa: CASSRRDSGSFEQFF; cdr3_nt: TGTGCCAGCAGCCGACGGGATAGCGGGAGTTTTGAGCAGTTCTTC
d_call: -; j_call: TRBJ2-7; v_call: TRBV5-6; clone_size: -; cdr3_aa: CASSPIGGSYEQYF; cdr3_nt: TGTGCCAGCAGCCCGATTGGGGGGTCCTACGAGCAGTACTTC
d_call: -; j_call: TRBJ2-2; v_call: TRBV2; clone_size: -; cdr3_aa: CASSESVMITGELFF; cdr3_nt: TGTGCCAGCAGTGAATCTGTCATGATCACCGGGGAGCTGTTTTTT